This T cell receptor (beta chain) derives from a study of blood T cell repertoires in COVID-19. The sample holds one count of this clone. Trimming left V 2 bases short and J 5 bases short, with 4 bases between. The CDR3 has 12 residues. CDR1 is LNHNV, CDR2 YYDKDF, per germline (reference sequence). Data came from immunoSEQ multiplex PCR; TCRdb stores just in-frame clones and leaves some out. The profile shows about 330,000 clones, approximately 89% of them singletons. The sample was PBMCs or T cells enriched from blood (not recorded which). The sequence was collected from a young man who had recovered from COVID-19. The chain links TRBV15 to TRBJ1-5, with D unclear. CDR3 in amino acids: CATSRRDQPQHF. The CDR3 nucleotides are TGTGCCACCAGCAGACGGGATCAGCCCCAGCATTTT.